A single sample is the source of the 31 T cell receptor beta chains below, sequenced in a study of T-cell memory formation after mild COVID-19. TCRdb used MiXCR to reprocess the 5' RACE reads, holding one entry per CDR3 protein. The repertoire consists of hundreds of thousands of distinct CDR3 sequences, with roughly 18% occurring once and the leading ten covering 20% to 25%. The sample taken for sequencing was PBMCs or a T cell subset sorted from them (not recorded which). The receptors shown here come from a man younger than 35 who had mild COVID-19 (a few samples of this study predate the infection). Cell type and time point are not known.

This clonotype has at least ten counts. The chain recombines TRBV4-3 with TRBJ2-2; D not certain. The V end lost 0 bases, the J end lost 3 bases, and 14 bases lay between the germline ends. Germline CDR1 reads LGHNA; CDR2 reads YSLEER. This CDR3 contains 17 residues. CDR3 DNA: TGCGCCAGCAGCCAAGATTACAGTCCCTTCGACACCGGGGAGCTGTTTTTT. Amino acids: CASSQDYSPFDTGELFF.

Only a few counts were recorded for this clonotype. The chain combines TRBV11-2 with TRBJ2-5; 14 bases fit TRBD2. V trimming: 8 bases; J trimming: 7 bases; junction bases outside the gene matches: 0. Germline values: CDR1 SGHAT, CDR2 FQNNGV. CDR3 length equals 12 residues. The CDR3: CASGTSGGTQYF. Written as DNA, the CDR3 is TGTGCCAGCGGGACTAGCGGGGGGACCCAGTACTTC.

This clonotype was counted a few times. V is TRBV10-3 and J is TRBJ1-6; TRBD1 matches 8 bases. V lost 4 bases to trimming and J lost 15 bases; unmatched junction nucleotides: 8. This CDR3 comprises 13 residues. Germline lookup yields CDR1 ENHRY and CDR2 SYGVKD. The CDR3 sequence: CAISGRQGIGLHF. The CDR3, as DNA: TGTGCCATCAGTGGAAGACAGGGGATTGGCCTCCACTTT.

The chain carries TRBV12-3 or TRBV12-4 and TRBJ2-6; D gene ambiguous. V lost 7 bases and J 0 bases, leaving 19 bases between the germline ends. This CDR3 region has 18 residues. Here the CDR3 DNA reads TGTGCCAGCACCCCCCTGGGCTCCCTTTTCTCTGGGGCCAACGTCCTGACTTTC. This codes for CASTPLGSLFSGANVLTF.

Regarding this clonotype: A much more abundant neighbour one base away suggests this may be a read error. The J gene is TRBJ2-2, the V gene TRBV7-3; tentative D call: TRBD1 (5 bases). CDR1 SGHTA and CDR2 FQGTGA come from the germline V gene. This CDR3 has 13 residues. DNA of the CDR3: TGTGCCAGCGGCTTAAGGGGCACCGGGGAGCTGTTTTTT. Its translation: CASGLRGTGELFF.

The table lists this clonotype with a few counts. The V and J genes are TRBV14 and TRBJ2-3, with TRBD2 matching over 14 bases. Losses at the gene ends were 0 bases for V and 5 bases for J; bases not matched to a gene: 16. CDR3 size: 21 residues. Germline V CDR1 and CDR2: SGHDN, FVKESK. The CDR3 sequence: CASSQEGGLAGGYVPRDTQYF. CDR3 DNA: TGTGCCAGCAGCCAAGAAGGCGGACTAGCGGGGGGATACGTCCCTCGAGATACGCAGTATTTT.

The V call is TRBV12-3 or TRBV12-4, the J call TRBJ2-1; D might be TRBD2 (5 bases). CDR3 length: 15 amino acids. V lost 6 bases, J lost 8 bases, and 20 bases lay in between. CDR3 protein: CASSSPRGSSDEQFF. The CDR3 nucleotides read TGTGCCAGCAGCTCCCCCCGGGGTAGTAGCGATGAGCAGTTCTTC.

The chain is built from TRBV10-3 and TRBJ2-5, with no clear D. CDR1 and CDR2 (germline): ENHRY, SYGVKD. V was clipped by 0 bases and J by 1 base, with 6 bases between them. The CDR3 is made up of 14 amino acids. For the CDR3, the DNA is TGTGCCATCAGTGAGTCCACGAGCCAAGAGACCCAGTACTTC. Translated, it gives CAISESTSQETQYF.

This clonotype occurred once. The chain combines TRBV7-2 with TRBJ1-5; D remains unclear. Per germline, CDR1 SGHTA and CDR2 FQGNSA. CDR3 size: 13 residues. Trimming removed 4 bases from V and 5 bases from J, with 9 bases in between. For the CDR3, the DNA is TGTGCCAGCAGCTCGAGGGCCGATCAGCCCCAGCATTTT. This encodes CASSSRADQPQHF.

This chain connects TRBV5-1 to TRBJ2-7, with a weak D call TRBD1 (5 bases). V was pared by 4 bases and J by 1 base, with 9 bases between. The CDR3 consists of 13 residues. The germline V gene encodes CDR1 SGHRS and CDR2 YFSETQ. CDR3 sequence (DNA): TGCGCCAGCAGCCAGACAGAGTCCTACGAGCAGTACTTC. Encoded protein: CASSQTESYEQYF.

This clonotype was recorded a few times. The chain recombines TRBV7-2 with TRBJ2-5, with unresolved D. Germline assignment: CDR1 SGHTA and CDR2 FQGNSA. This CDR3 region has 15 residues. V was pared by 1 base and J by 2 bases, with 11 bases between. The CDR3 DNA reads TGTGCCAGCAGCTTAGTCTGGTCAACACAAGAGACCCAGTACTTC. Its translation: CASSLVWSTQETQYF.

CDR3 amino acids: CASSDPGRRNQPQHF. Written as DNA, the CDR3 is TGTGCCAGCAGTGACCCGGGACGGAGGAATCAGCCCCAGCATTTT. This chain links TRBV6-4 with TRBJ1-5, with D perhaps TRBD1 (5 bases). V shed 2 bases and J shed 4 bases, with 12 bases lying between them. Germline assignment: CDR1 MRHNA and CDR2 SNTAGT. The CDR3 consists of 15 residues.

This clonotype occurred a few times. CDR3 nucleotides: TGCGCCAGCAGCTTGGGTCCCGGAGCGGAAAAACTGTTTTTT. Translated: CASSLGPGAEKLFF. The chain is built from TRBV5-1 and TRBJ1-4; D uncertain. There are 14 residues in the CDR3. Germline lookup yields CDR1 SGHRS and CDR2 YFSETQ. The V and J ends lost 0 bases and 8 bases respectively, with 11 bases between them. The full variable domain, rest sourced from reference TRBV5-1 and TRBJ1-4, is KAGVTQTPRYLIKTRGQQVTLSCSPISGHRSVSWYQQTPGQGLQFLFEYFSETQRNKGNFPGRFSGRQFSNSRSEMNVSTLELGDSALYLCASSLGPGAEKLFFGSGTQLSVL.

The chain recombines TRBV28 with TRBJ2-2; D is unclear. V shed 7 bases and J shed 7 bases, with 7 bases lying between them. Germline V gene lookup returns CDR1 MDHEN and CDR2 SYDVKM. The CDR3 contains 11 residues. The CDR3 protein is CASKTDGELFF. CDR3 in DNA: TGTGCCAGCAAAACTGACGGGGAGCTGTTTTTT.

The chain uses TRBV4-1 and TRBJ1-1; the D is unclear. CDR1 is MGHRA and CDR2 is YSYEKL in the germline V gene. This CDR3 comprises 14 residues. Trimming removed 0 bases at V and 5 bases at J, with 10 bases between. The CDR3 coding sequence is TGCGCCAGCAGCCAAGATCCGGGTTTGACTGAAGCTTTCTTT. This encodes CASSQDPGLTEAFF.

The rearrangement links TRBV7-2 to TRBJ2-5, with D maybe TRBD2 (6 bases). CDR1 is SGHTA, CDR2 FQGNSA, per germline. V shed 1 base and J shed 5 bases, with 20 bases lying between them. This CDR3 spans 17 amino acids. The CDR3 here is CASSLEVTRGYGETQYF. The CDR3 DNA sequence: TGTGCCAGCAGCTTAGAAGTGACTAGAGGGTACGGGGAGACCCAGTACTTC.

The chain combines TRBV3-1 with TRBJ2-7; D call uncertain. There are 14 residues in the CDR3. The germline gives CDR1 LGHDT, CDR2 YNNKEL (reference sequence). Trimming cost V 3 bases and J 4 bases, with 13 bases left between them. In DNA, the CDR3 is TGTGCCAGCAGCCACGCCACGAAACCTTACGAGCAGTACTTC. Translated, it gives CASSHATKPYEQYF.

This clonotype was seen only a few times. The chain combines TRBV12-3 or TRBV12-4 with TRBJ2-1; D possibly matches TRBD1 or TRBD2 (5 bases each). This CDR3 has 14 residues. The V and J ends lost 6 bases and 8 bases respectively, with 17 bases between them. CDR3 in amino acids: CASSPRDGAHEQFF. CDR3 sequence (DNA): TGTGCCAGCAGCCCCCGGGACGGGGCCCATGAGCAGTTCTTC.

This chain links TRBV14 with TRBJ2-1; tentative D call: TRBD2 (5 bases). V lost 4 bases to trimming and J lost 4 bases, with 11 bases between them. The CDR3 is 14 residues long. In germline, CDR1 is SGHDN, CDR2 FVKESK. CDR3 bases: TGTGCCAGCAGCCCGGGCTGGGAGTACAATGAGCAGTTCTTC. It encodes CASSPGWEYNEQFF.

V is TRBV27 and J is TRBJ1-6; TRBD1 matches at 9 bases. The CDR3 consists of 13 residues. The V gene end was trimmed by 6 bases and the J gene end by 11 bases; junction bases not matched to a gene: 5. CDR1 is MNHEY and CDR2 is SMNVEV in the germline V gene (reference sequence). CDR3 sequence: CASSAGTGTPLHF. The CDR3, as DNA: TGTGCCAGCAGCGCAGGGACAGGGACACCCCTCCACTTT.

V and J are TRBV3-1 and TRBJ1-4; D not resolved. This CDR3 is 14 amino acids long. V was pared by 4 bases and J by 7 bases, with 13 bases between. Germline values: CDR1 LGHDT, CDR2 YNNKEL (reference sequence). Here the CDR3 reads CASSPSVPSEKLFF. CDR3 coding DNA: TGTGCCAGCAGCCCGTCCGTGCCGAGTGAAAAACTGTTTTTT.

The J gene is TRBJ2-7, the V gene TRBV10-1, with a weak D call TRBD1 (6 bases). From germline, CDR1 is WNHNN and CDR2 SYGVQD (reference sequence). The CDR3 consists of 14 residues. Trimming cost V 2 bases and J 3 bases, with 11 bases left between them. The CDR3 nucleotides are TGCGCCAGCAGTGAGGGTACAGGGAGCTACGAGCAGTACTTC. Amino acids: CASSEGTGSYEQYF.

This CDR3 reads CASSLLRGGASETQYF. In DNA, the CDR3 is TGCGCCAGCAGCTTGCTGCGCGGGGGGGCCTCAGAGACCCAGTACTTC. The chain uses TRBV5-1 and TRBJ2-5; TRBD2 matches at 9 bases. This CDR3 is built from 16 residues. CDR1 is SGHRS, CDR2 YFSETQ, per germline. J gave up 4 bases and V 1 base, and 8 bases lay outside the gene matches.

The chain combines TRBV6-5 with TRBJ1-3, with D possibly TRBD1 on 6 matching bases. In germline, CDR1 is MNHEY, CDR2 SVGAGI. This CDR3 is 16 amino acids long. Between the trimmed V and J ends, which lost 5 bases and 2 bases, there was a span of 16 bases. CDR3 sequence (DNA): TGTGCCAGCAGTCCGCTACAGGGTGCAACTGGAAACACCATATATTTT. Translation gives CASSPLQGATGNTIYF.

This clonotype was seen only a few times. This chain joins TRBV6-6 and TRBJ2-3, with 8 bases fitting TRBD2. CDR1 is MNHNY and CDR2 is SVGAGI in the germline V gene (reference sequence). The CDR3 sequence is 16 residues long. V was clipped by 5 bases and J by 0 bases; unmatched bases: 7. CDR3 amino acids: CASSTGGDRSTDTQYF. CDR3 nucleotide sequence: TGTGCCAGCAGTACCGGGGGGGACCGTAGCACAGATACGCAGTATTTT.

The J gene is TRBJ2-5, the V gene TRBV9; D ambiguous. Per the germline V gene, CDR1 is SGDLS and CDR2 is YYNGEE. V was pared by 2 bases and J by 7 bases, with 12 bases between. CDR3 length equals 13 residues. The CDR3 nucleotides read TGTGCCAGCAGCGTGGAACCCGTCGCGACCCAGTACTTC. Translated: CASSVEPVATQYF.

V usage is TRBV28 and J usage is TRBJ2-3; maybe TRBD1 (5 bases). This CDR3 region has 15 residues. The germline gives CDR1 MDHEN, CDR2 SYDVKM. The V end was cut by 5 bases, the J end by 8 bases, with 20 bases between. In DNA, the CDR3 is TGTGCCAGCAGTGAAGCAGGGTTAGCTCCCTTTACGCAGTATTTT. It codes for CASSEAGLAPFTQYF.

The chain recombines TRBV11-2 with TRBJ1-1; 7 positions agree with TRBD1. The CDR3 has 15 amino acids. Germline-derived CDR1 and CDR2 are SGHAT and FQNNGV. J gave up 3 bases and V 4 bases, and 8 bases lay outside the gene matches. This CDR3 is CASSSPTGRDTEAFF. The CDR3 coding sequence is TGTGCCAGCAGCTCCCCGACAGGGAGGGACACTGAAGCTTTCTTT.

V is TRBV9 and J is TRBJ2-7; 12 bases are shared with TRBD2. Trimming took 2 bases from V and 6 from J; bases not matched to a gene: 9. This CDR3 is built from 16 residues. Germline V CDR1 and CDR2: SGDLS, YYNGEE. CDR3 region: CASSVSSGGADSEQYF. CDR3 bases: TGTGCCAGCAGCGTTTCTAGCGGGGGGGCCGATAGCGAGCAGTACTTC.

This clonotype was picked up one time. V and J are TRBV6-6 and TRBJ2-5; D is undetermined. This CDR3 is 13 amino acids long. Germline-derived CDR1 and CDR2 are MNHNY and SVGAGI (reference sequence). V lost 7 bases, J lost 5 bases, and 14 bases lay in between. CDR3 loop: CASTLDGRETQYF. In DNA form, the CDR3 reads TGTGCCAGCACCTTGGACGGACGGGAGACCCAGTACTTC.

The chain recombines TRBV7-2 with TRBJ1-6, with TRBD1 matching over 11 bases. J gave up 7 bases and V 1 base, and 3 bases lay outside the gene matches. Germline values: CDR1 SGHTA, CDR2 FQGNSA. The CDR3 is 16 residues long. The CDR3 coding sequence is TGTGCCAGCAGCTTAGGGGACAGGGGGTCGAATTCACCCCTCCACTTT. This translates into CASSLGDRGSNSPLHF.